Below are 9 T cell receptor beta chains sequenced from a single sample in a study of T cell responses to AZD1222 COVID-19 vaccine. The table came from immunoSEQ multiplex PCR; TCRdb's copy has only in-frame clones and leaves some out. Of approximately 210,000 clones listed, roughly 94% are singletons. This specimen consisted of peripheral blood, obtained 28 days after the second dose of the MenACWY control vaccine. The source of these receptors is an adult who received the MenACWY meningococcal vaccine as a control.

V is TRBV5-8 and J is TRBJ2-3; 9 bases fit TRBD1. Germline assignment: CDR1 SGHTS and CDR2 YDEGEE. The J segment lost 8 bases and the V segment lost 2 bases, leaving 6 bases of the junction unmatched. CDR3 size: 14 residues. CDR3 protein: CASSFGQGIGTQYF. Written as DNA, the CDR3 is TGTGCCAGCAGCTTCGGACAGGGGATCGGTACGCAGTATTTT.

This chain joins TRBV19 and TRBJ2-7; tentative D call: TRBD2 (5 bases). Germline V CDR1 and CDR2: LNHDA, SQIVND (reference sequence). The CDR3 is made up of 11 amino acids. V lost 6 bases, J lost 4 bases, and 7 bases lay in between. This chain's CDR3 is CASSRGYEQYF. The CDR3 DNA is TGTGCCAGTAGCCGGGGTTACGAGCAGTACTTC.

The chain uses TRBV28 and TRBJ2-6; TRBD2 might be the D (6 bases). The CDR3 runs 17 residues. V was shortened by 1 base and J by 2 bases, with 12 bases between the two germline ends. Germline values: CDR1 MDHEN, CDR2 SYDVKM. The CDR3 loop reads CASSLSASEAGANVLTF. CDR3 bases: TGTGCCAGCAGTTTATCAGCTAGCGAGGCTGGGGCCAACGTCCTGACTTTC.

This sequence joins TRBV24-1 and TRBJ2-7; perhaps TRBD1 as D (5 bases). The ends were cut back, 9 bases at V and 3 bases at J, with 8 bases in the middle. Germline CDR1 reads KGHDR; CDR2 reads SFDVKD. The CDR3 length is 11 residues. CDR3 sequence: CATGHDYEQYF. The CDR3 nucleotides are TGTGCCACCGGACACGACTACGAGCAGTACTTC.

This clone is a singleton in its sample. The chain links TRBV6-5 to TRBJ2-3, with 9 nucleotides matching TRBD1. The CDR3 runs 14 residues. Germline CDR1 reads MNHEY; CDR2 reads SVGAGI. J lost 5 bases, V lost 10 bases, and 10 bases had no gene match. CDR3 in amino acids: CATQPGQGKDTQYF. The CDR3 DNA reads TGTGCCACCCAACCGGGACAGGGAAAAGATACGCAGTATTTT.

This sequence joins TRBV6-5 and TRBJ2-7; D gene uncertain. CDR1 MNHEY and CDR2 SVGAGI come from the germline V gene. The ends were cut back, 5 bases at V and 3 bases at J, with 17 bases in the middle. CDR3 length: 15 residues. The CDR3 DNA is TGTGCCAGCAGTAGGAGCCTTTGGTCCGGCTACGAGCAGTACTTC. Its protein product is CASSRSLWSGYEQYF.

The chain combines TRBV27 with TRBJ1-1; perhaps TRBD1 as D (5 bases). This CDR3 is 13 amino acids long. Trimming shortened V by 6 bases and J by 8 bases, and 16 bases separated the two germline ends. The germline V gene has CDR1 MNHEY and CDR2 SMNVEV (reference sequence). This chain's CDR3 is CASSPTSRGEAFF. CDR3 bases: TGTGCCAGCAGCCCCACGAGTCGGGGGGAAGCTTTCTTT.

The chain links TRBV30 to TRBJ2-1, with 12 bases aligning to TRBD2. The CDR3 runs 18 residues. Germline V gives CDR1 GTSNPN, CDR2 SVGIG (reference sequence). The V and J ends lost 7 bases and 0 bases, in that order; junction bases with no gene match: 13. In nucleotides, the CDR3 is TGTGCCTCCGATTCGGTAACTAGCGGGGGGAGCTCCTACAATGAGCAGTTCTTC. Protein product: CASDSVTSGGSSYNEQFF.

V gene TRBV4-2 combines with J gene TRBJ2-2; 11 bases are shared with TRBD1. Germline V gene sequence: CDR1 LGHNA, CDR2 YNFKEQ. CDR3 length equals 16 residues. Germline trimming cut 8 bases from V and 4 bases from J; bases unmatched to any gene: 9. The chain's CDR3 is CASYPSDRGLTGELFF. The DNA for the CDR3 is TGTGCCAGCTACCCTTCGGACAGGGGGCTCACCGGGGAGCTGTTTTTT.